The 11 T cell receptor beta chains listed next were all sequenced from one sample in a study of neurological immune-mediated disorders. TCRdb processed the 5' RACE reads anew with MiXCR; each CDR3 protein has one entry. Of about 84,000 distinct CDR3 sequences in the sample, 10% were seen once. The sequencing sample was made of PBMCs. These receptors all stem from a man aged 40-50 years in good health.

Note on this clonotype: The junction differs from germline at one of its ends, possibly a read error. The V gene is TRBV10-3, the J gene TRBJ1-2; tentative D call: TRBD1 (6 bases). Germline V CDR1 and CDR2: ENHRY, SYGVKD. The length of the CDR3 is 14 residues. The CDR3 region is CVISEGGSSYGYTF. The CDR3 DNA sequence: TGTGTCATCAGTGAGGGGGGCAGTTCCTATGGCTACACCTTC.

On this clonotype: A much larger clone sits a single nucleotide away, making a read error possible. The rearrangement joins TRBV7-2 to TRBJ1-5; D is perhaps TRBD1 (5 bases). This CDR3 is built from 15 residues. Germline loops: CDR1 SGHTA, CDR2 FQGNSA. CDR3 residues: CASSPRGSGNGPQNF. The CDR3 DNA is TGTGCCAGCAGCCCGCGGGGCTCAGGGAATGGGCCCCAGAATTTT.

This clonotype appeared a few times. The chain uses TRBV4-2 and TRBJ1-4; D is unresolved. There are 16 residues in the CDR3. Trimming removed 0 bases at V and 4 bases at J, with 12 bases between. Germline CDR1 and CDR2: LGHNA and YNFKEQ. DNA of the CDR3: TGTGCCAGCAGCCAAGACCCGTTGGTTGGTAATGAAAAACTGTTTTTT. Residues: CASSQDPLVGNEKLFF.

This clonotype was seen many times. The CDR3, as DNA: TGTGCCAGCAAGAAACCCGAGAGTAATCACGAGCAGTACTTC. This sequence encodes CASKKPESNHEQYF. The rearrangement links TRBV7-9 to TRBJ2-7; D is unresolved. Germline assignment: CDR1 SEHNR and CDR2 FQNEAQ (reference sequence). V was trimmed by 7 bases and J by 5 bases, leaving 18 bases between them. The CDR3 has 14 residues. The variable domain in full, completed from reference TRBV7-9 and TRBJ2-7, reads DTGVSQNPRHKITKRGQNVTFRCDPISEHNRLYWYRQTLGQGPEFLTYFQNEAQLEKSRLLSDRFSAERPKGSFSTLEIQRTEQGDSAMYLCASKKPESNHEQYFGPGTRLTVT.

This clonotype was detected ten times or more. The chain joins TRBV5-5 to TRBJ1-1, with no clear D. Germline-derived CDR1 and CDR2 are SGHKS and YYEKEE (reference sequence). CDR3 length equals 14 residues. V was pared by 4 bases and J by 3 bases, with 13 bases between. The CDR3 DNA follows: TGTGCCAGCAGCCCCCGGACGCGGGACACTGAAGCTTTCTTT. This gives the protein CASSPRTRDTEAFF.

This clonotype has a count of ten or more. V usage is TRBV9 and J usage is TRBJ2-3, with D perhaps TRBD1 or TRBD2 (5 bases each). V was shortened by 1 base and J by 2 bases, with 8 bases between the two germline ends. The CDR3 sequence is 14 residues long. Germline values: CDR1 SGDLS, CDR2 YYNGEE. The CDR3 region has the DNA TGTGCCAGCAGCGTAAGAGGGGCCACAGATACGCAGTATTTT. Residues: CASSVRGATDTQYF.

The rearrangement links TRBV28 to TRBJ2-3; TRBD1 matches 10 bases. V gave up 6 bases and J gave up 0 bases; unmatched junction bases: 9. Germline CDR1 and CDR2: MDHEN and SYDVKM. The CDR3 contains 17 residues. In nucleotides, the CDR3 is TGTGCCAGCAGCCCTACCGGGACAGGGGCTAGCACAGATACGCAGTATTTT. Protein product: CASSPTGTGASTDTQYF.

This clonotype was seen many times. DNA for the CDR3: TGTGCCAGCAGCTTAGCTTGGGGAAATGGCTACACCTTC. It yields the protein CASSLAWGNGYTF. This chain joins TRBV7-2 and TRBJ1-2; unclear D gene. Germline V CDR1 and CDR2: SGHTA, FQGNSA. The CDR3 covers 13 residues. The V end lost 0 bases, the J end lost 6 bases, and 8 bases lay between the germline ends. The entire variable domain, with the rest obtained from reference TRBV7-2 and TRBJ1-2, is as follows: GAGVSQSPSNKVTEKGKDVELRCDPISGHTALYWYRQSLGQGLEFLIYFQGNSAPDKSGLPSDRFSAERTGGSVSTLTIQRTQQEDSAVYLCASSLAWGNGYTFGSGTRLTVV.

The table lists this clonotype with many counts. The V and J genes are TRBV10-3 and TRBJ2-7; D call uncertain. This CDR3 is built from 13 residues. Germline lookup yields CDR1 ENHRY and CDR2 SYGVKD. V was shortened by 2 bases and J by 0 bases, with 5 bases between the two germline ends. As DNA, the CDR3 is TGTGCCATCAGTGAGACCGACTCCTACGAGCAGTACTTC. It is translated as CAISETDSYEQYF.

Comments on this clonotype: A read error may be the cause here, since a much bigger clone is one base away. DNA of the CDR3: TGTGCCAGCAGTTCCAATACAGGGTCGGTAAATCAGCCCCATCATTTT. Translated, it gives CASSSNTGSVNQPHHF. The V and J genes are TRBV12-3 or TRBV12-4 and TRBJ1-5; tentative D call: TRBD1 (6 bases). This CDR3 region has 16 residues.

This clonotype was picked up many times. V and J are TRBV5-1 and TRBJ2-5; D gene ambiguous. This CDR3 spans 11 amino acids. Germline CDR1 reads SGHRS; CDR2 reads YFSETQ. V shed 4 bases and J shed 2 bases, with 3 bases lying between them. The CDR3 nucleotides are TGCGCCAGCAGCGCTCAAGAGACCCAGTACTTC. This translates into CASSAQETQYF.